This T cell receptor (beta chain) was documented in a study of blood T cell repertoires in COVID-19 (dated by TCRdb to the early 2020s). For the study in its entirety: Samples from collaborators originated in the United States, Italy and Spain and spanned both the acute and convalescent phases of COVID-19. The material from the prospective study consisted of cDNA or gDNA derived from T cells, B-cell-depleted T cells, or PBMCs. The dataset comprised deeply sampled blood TCRbeta repertoires from subjects exposed to, actively infected with, or recovered from COVID-19. The repertoires were released in a freely available public database meant as a resource for research on the immune response to SARS-CoV-2. Samples came from the ongoing ImmuneRACE study (first 160 participants) plus 1,254 subjects from 6 global collaborators. The sample metadata nearly always contained a de-identified subject ID, COVID-19 status, age in years and sex. Where available, HLA class I and class II types were taken from metadata supplied by the sample provider and were not determined by assay-based typing. Results and caveats for the whole study, not just this receptor: The amount of clinical and demographic metadata varied by source and participant and was provided uncurated.

This clone was observed many times. Its antigen remains unidentified. One base away there is no much larger clone; base qualities are not given. The collaborating institutions used their own protocols to collect whole blood in K2EDTA tubes. Collaborator samples were shipped for TCRbeta analysis as frozen whole blood, isolated PBMCs, or DNA extracted from either sample type. TCRbeta CDR3 regions were amplified from genomic DNA using the immunoSEQ Assay, a bias-controlled multiplex PCR. In the source study's methods: Within the assay, amplification of reference gene primers was used to estimate how many nucleated cells each sample contained. To quantify the absolute abundance of each unique TCRbeta CDR3 rearrangement, sequence reads were collapsed and filtered. For each sample, productive Simpson clonality was calculated as the square root of Simpson's diversity index over productive rearrangements. Imported from immuneACCESS, the table was reduced by TCRdb to in-frame sequences with V and J called. These copies leave out some clones; in studies compared against another copy, an unresolved V gene accounts for under half, and the cause of the remainder is not known. V, J and clone size derive from that table, while D and trimming were established from the DNA sequence. Recorded for this sample are about 130,000 clones; approximately 81% of them occurred a single time. The ten largest account for 37% of the sample.

Looking up the germline V gene (reference sequence) yields CDR1 SEHNR and CDR2 FQNEAQ. Measured from the cysteine to the phenylalanine, the CDR3 is 17 residues long. Of the read, only the CDR3 DNA is kept; its 51 bases are in frame from base 1. The germline V and J ends show losses of 1 base and 6 bases respectively, and no gene match explains 11 bases of the junction. Sample: peripheral blood. The clonotype was recovered from a man aged 40-50 years with active or convalescent COVID-19. The V and J segments used are TRBV7-9 and TRBJ2-1, and TRBD2 matches 8 of the central bases. The CDR3 is CASSLETRLASGNEQFF. The bases are TGTGCCAGCAGCTTAGAAACCCGACTAGCGAGTGGCAATGAGCAGTTCTTC.